These T cell receptor beta chains were read from a single sample in a study of control samples from healthy donors and cancer patients. The data were produced by immunoSEQ multiplex PCR, yet TCRdb's version contains in-frame clones alone and is incomplete. The table records about 110,000 clones, approximately 90% of them present only once. The specimen was blood. These TCRs come from a woman aged 45 to 65 in good health. CDR3s include the opening cysteine and the closing phenylalanine or tryptophan. The D gene is left open where the match is weak. Part of the rows lack a size; the others show once, few, many or a class for expanded clones.

d_call	v_call	clone_size	j_call	cdr3_aa	cdr3_nt
-	TRBV3-1/TRBV3-2	-	TRBJ1-1	CASSQDLGGVNTEAFF	TGTGCCAGCAGCCAAGATCTTGGAGGCGTGAACACTGAAGCTTTCTTT
-	TRBV29-1	-	TRBJ1-2	CSVEGGDIYGYTF	TGCAGCGTTGAAGGTGGGGATATCTATGGCTACACCTTC
-	TRBV5-6	-	TRBJ1-2	CASSYVGNNYGYTF	TGTGCCAGCAGTTATGTAGGGAATAACTATGGCTACACCTTC
-	TRBV12-3/TRBV12-4	-	TRBJ2-1	CASRSGGANEQFF	TGTGCCAGCAGGTCAGGGGGGGCAAATGAGCAGTTCTTC
TRBD1	TRBV7-2	few	TRBJ1-6	CASSFGTVNSPLHF	TGTGCCAGCAGCTTCGGGACAGTGAATTCACCCCTCCACTTT
TRBD1	TRBV5-6	-	TRBJ1-6	CASSLVRDRVSPLHF	TGTGCCAGCAGCTTGGTCCGGGACAGGGTTTCACCCCTCCACTTT
-	TRBV7-7	-	TRBJ2-1	CASSSTRSGQESNEQFF	TGTGCCAGCAGCTCGACACGATCTGGCCAGGAATCCAATGAGCAGTTCTTC
TRBD1	TRBV15	-	TRBJ1-5	CATSRTGVLNQPQHF	TGTGCCACCAGCAGGACAGGGGTCCTAAATCAGCCCCAGCATTTT
TRBD1	TRBV5-1	once	TRBJ2-3	CASSTGTGFRKETDTQYF	TGCGCCAGCAGCACGGGGACAGGGTTTAGGAAAGAAACAGATACGCAGTATTTT
TRBD2	TRBV19	-	TRBJ2-6	CATARAGGARGANVLTF	TGTGCCACCGCGCGAGCGGGGGGCGCGAGGGGGGCCAACGTCCTGACTTTC
TRBD2	TRBV3-1/TRBV3-2	-	TRBJ2-2	CASSPRTSVELFF	TGTGCCAGCAGCCCTCGGACTAGCGTGGAGCTGTTTTTT
-	TRBV28	-	TRBJ1-1	CASSYPGWGDSYTEAFF	TGTGCCAGCAGCTACCCCGGTTGGGGCGACTCATACACTGAAGCTTTCTTT
TRBD1	TRBV24-1	once	TRBJ2-5	CATSDSQGVLETQYF	TGTGCCACCAGTGATTCTCAGGGGGTATTAGAGACCCAGTACTTC
TRBD1	TRBV5-1	-	TRBJ1-2	CASSPDHRGANYGYTF	TGCGCCAGCAGCCCCGATCACAGGGGCGCCAACTATGGCTACACCTTC
TRBD1	TRBV5-4	once	TRBJ2-7	CASSGTGWYEQYF	TGTGCCAGCAGCGGGACAGGGTGGTACGAGCAGTACTTC
TRBD2	TRBV11-2	-	TRBJ2-2	CASSLAGGTGELFF	TGTGCCAGCAGCCTAGCGGGAGGAACCGGGGAGCTGTTTTTT